This T cell receptor beta chain is from a study of cytomegalovirus exposure and HLA in healthy donors. General observations from the study: The only immune exposure information that was available was CMV serostatus. The productive fraction for most TCR beta V segments was about 90% or about 30% in an earlier analysis. Usually a TCR sequence was rare, but some public TCRs were found in many donors. Because they were indistinguishable, some V segments, including TRBV6-2 and TRBV6-3, were excluded.

As for this clone: Its antigen remains unidentified.

Primers for the PCR totalled 60 Vbeta and 13 Jbeta. Measured with immunoSEQ multiplex PCR; TCRdb has only the in-frame clones, and not every one. The sample shows 65,000 to 90,000 clones, over 60% of them seen only once. Germline lookup yields CDR1 MGHRA and CDR2 YSYEKL. Trimming took 4 bases from V and 0 from J, leaving 6 bases between them. CDR3 length equals 14 residues. This receptor was taken from a man in his fifties or sixties in good health and CMV-seronegative. V usage is TRBV4-1 and J usage is TRBJ2-2; perhaps TRBD2 as D (5 bases). Sequencing was carried out using PBMCs. As DNA, the CDR3 is TGCGCCAGCAGCCGAGGGCCGAACACCGGGGAGCTGTTTTTT. Amino acid sequence: CASSRGPNTGELFF.